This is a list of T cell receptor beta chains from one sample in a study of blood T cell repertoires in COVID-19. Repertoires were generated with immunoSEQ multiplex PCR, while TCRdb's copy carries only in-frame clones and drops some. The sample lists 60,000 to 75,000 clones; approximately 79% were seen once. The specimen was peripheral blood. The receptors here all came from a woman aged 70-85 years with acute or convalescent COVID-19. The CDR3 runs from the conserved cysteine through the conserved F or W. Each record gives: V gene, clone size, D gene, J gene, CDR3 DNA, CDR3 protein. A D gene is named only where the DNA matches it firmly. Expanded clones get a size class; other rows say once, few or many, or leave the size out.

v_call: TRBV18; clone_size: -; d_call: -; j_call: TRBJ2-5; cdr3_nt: TGTGCCAGCTCGAAGGACAGCCAAAAGGAGACCCAGTACTTC; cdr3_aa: CASSKDSQKETQYF
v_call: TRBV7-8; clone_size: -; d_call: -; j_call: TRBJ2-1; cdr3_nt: TGTGCCAGCAGCTTAGCCGGGGGGCGTTACAATGAGCAGTTCTTC; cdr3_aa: CASSLAGGRYNEQFF
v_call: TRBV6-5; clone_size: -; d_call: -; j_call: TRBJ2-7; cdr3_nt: TGTGCCAGCAGTTACTCGCCAGGGATAACCTACGAGCAGTACTTC; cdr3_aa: CASSYSPGITYEQYF
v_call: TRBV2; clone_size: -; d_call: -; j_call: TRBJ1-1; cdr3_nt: TGTGCCGGACAAGGGGGAAAGAACACTGAAGCTTTCTTT; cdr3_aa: CAGQGGKNTEAFF
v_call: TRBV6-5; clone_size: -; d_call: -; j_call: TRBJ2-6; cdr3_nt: TGTGCCAGCAGTTCCCGGTCCTACTCTGGGGCCAACGTCCTGACTTTC; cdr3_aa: CASSSRSYSGANVLTF
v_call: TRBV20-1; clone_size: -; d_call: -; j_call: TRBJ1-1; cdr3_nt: TGCAGTGCTAGTGGGGGACTGGGCAACACTGAAGCTTTCTTT; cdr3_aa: CSASGGLGNTEAFF
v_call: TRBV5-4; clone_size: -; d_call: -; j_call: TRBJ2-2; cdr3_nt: TGTGCCAGCAGCTTGACAGGGACGCCCACCGGGGAGCTGTTTTTT; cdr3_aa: CASSLTGTPTGELFF
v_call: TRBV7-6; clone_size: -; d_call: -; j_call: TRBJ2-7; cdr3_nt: TGTGCCAGCAGCCCCGAGCTGGAGAACTCCTACGAGCAGTACTTC; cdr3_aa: CASSPELENSYEQYF
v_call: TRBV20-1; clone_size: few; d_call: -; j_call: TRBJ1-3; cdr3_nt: TGCAGTGCTAGTGGACCGGGGGGAAACACCATATATTTT; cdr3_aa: CSASGPGGNTIYF
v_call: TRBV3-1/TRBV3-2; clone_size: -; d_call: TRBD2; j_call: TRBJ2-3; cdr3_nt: TGTGCCAGCAGCGCCCGTAGCGGGGGGGCCGGTGATACGCAGTATTTT; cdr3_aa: CASSARSGGAGDTQYF
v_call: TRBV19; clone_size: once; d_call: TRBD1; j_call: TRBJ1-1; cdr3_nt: TGTGCCAGTAGTATGGGGACAGGACTGAACACTGAAGCTTTCTTT; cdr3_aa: CASSMGTGLNTEAFF
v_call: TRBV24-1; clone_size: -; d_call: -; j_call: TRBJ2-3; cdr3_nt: TGTGCCACCAGTGATTTTTCATCGCAGTATTTT; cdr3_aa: CATSDFSSQYF
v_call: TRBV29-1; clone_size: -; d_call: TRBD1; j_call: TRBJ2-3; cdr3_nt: TGCAGCGGGTACGGGACAGATAGCACAGATACGCAGTATTTT; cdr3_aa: CSGYGTDSTDTQYF
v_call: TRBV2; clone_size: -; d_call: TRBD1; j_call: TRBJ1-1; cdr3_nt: TGTGCCAGCAGTGAGGAGGGGGCGAAGACTGAAGCTTTCTTT; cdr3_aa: CASSEEGAKTEAFF
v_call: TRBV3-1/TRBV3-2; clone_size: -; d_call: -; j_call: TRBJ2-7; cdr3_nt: TGTGCCAGCAGCCAACCCCAGGGGTTCTACGAGCAGTACTTC; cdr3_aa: CASSQPQGFYEQYF
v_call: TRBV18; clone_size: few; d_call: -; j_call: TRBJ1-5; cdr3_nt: TGTGCCAGCTCACCCATGGAGGGAACCCCACATCAGCCCCAGCATTTT; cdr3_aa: CASSPMEGTPHQPQHF
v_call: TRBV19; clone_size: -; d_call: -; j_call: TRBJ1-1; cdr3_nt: TGTGCCAGTAGCAAGCGCGGGATCACTGAAGCTTTCTTT; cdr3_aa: CASSKRGITEAFF
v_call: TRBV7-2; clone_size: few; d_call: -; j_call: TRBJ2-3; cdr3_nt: TGTGCCATCCGTCGCCTGGGCAGGTCAGATACGCAGTATTTT; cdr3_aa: CAIRRLGRSDTQYF
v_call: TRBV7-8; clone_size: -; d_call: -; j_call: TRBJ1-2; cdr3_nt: TGTGCCAGCAGCTTAAAGGTTCTTAGCGGCTACACCTTC; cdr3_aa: CASSLKVLSGYTF
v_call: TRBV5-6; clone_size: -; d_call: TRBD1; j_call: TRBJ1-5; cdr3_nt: TGTGCCAGCAGCAGGACAGGGGCGAGCAATCAGCCCCAGCATTTT; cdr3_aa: CASSRTGASNQPQHF
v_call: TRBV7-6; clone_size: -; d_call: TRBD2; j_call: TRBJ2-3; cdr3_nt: TGTGCCAGCAGCCACTCCCTACGTGTAGCGGGGGGGGCAGCCGATACGCAGTATTTT; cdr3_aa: CASSHSLRVAGGAADTQYF
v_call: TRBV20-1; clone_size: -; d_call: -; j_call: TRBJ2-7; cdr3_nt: TGCAGTGCGCGTGCCGACTACGAGCAGTACTTC; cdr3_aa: CSARADYEQYF
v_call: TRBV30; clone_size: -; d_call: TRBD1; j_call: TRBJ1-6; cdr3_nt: TGTGCCTGGGGGTCCGGCCAGGGGGGAAATTCACCCCTCCACTTT; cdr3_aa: CAWGSGQGGNSPLHF
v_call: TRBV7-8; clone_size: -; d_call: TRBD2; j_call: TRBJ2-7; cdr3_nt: TGTGCCAGCAGCTTAAGGGCTAGCGGGGCCAGGGAGCAGTACTTC; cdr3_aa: CASSLRASGAREQYF
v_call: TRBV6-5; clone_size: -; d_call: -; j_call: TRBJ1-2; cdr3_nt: TGTGCCAGCAGTCGTACCTTGACAGCCTACTATGGCTACACCTTC; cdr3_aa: CASSRTLTAYYGYTF
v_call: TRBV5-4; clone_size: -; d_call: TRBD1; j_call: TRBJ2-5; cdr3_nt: TGTGCCAGCAGCGCCGGACAGGTTTTGTATGAGACCCAGTACTTC; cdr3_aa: CASSAGQVLYETQYF